The clone carrying this T cell receptor beta chain has at least ten counts. Its target is not known. This sample is drawn from a study of liver allograft versus peripheral blood T cells. Study summary: Blood and transplanted-liver T cell receptor repertoires from recipients were compared. General observations from the study: Reports indicated that T cell receptor repertoires inside liver allografts differed from those in peripheral blood.

CDR3 size: 14 residues. V shed 6 bases, J shed 5 bases, and the junction held 7 bases outside the gene matches. Germline loops: CDR1 MDHEN, CDR2 SYDVKM. TCRdb called the reads again in MiXCR, with one record for every CDR3 protein. Among some 14,000 distinct CDR3 sequences listed, 15% to 20% were seen once. The gene calls are TRBV28 and TRBJ2-3; 8 nucleotides agree with TRBD1. The TCR sequence derives from a human patient who had a liver transplant. The graft donor may be the source of some T cells. CDR3 loop: CASSKTDRVDTQYF. For the CDR3, the DNA is TGTGCCAGCAGCAAGACGGACAGGGTAGATACGCAGTATTTT.